A selection of T cell receptor beta chains follows, all from one sample in a study of OX40 agonist ivuxolimab in advanced cancers. Generated by immunoSEQ multiplex PCR, the TCRdb table keeps only in-frame clones and is missing some. The table has approximately 33,000 clones, over 85% seen once; the top ten hold 7% to 10%. Material: CD4+ or CD8+ T cells sorted from blood, obtained in a trial of the OX40 agonist ivuxolimab. These receptor sequences come from an adult with an advanced solid tumor such as melanoma, head and neck, liver or kidney cancer. Each CDR3 is given with its conserved first and last residue. A D gene is named only where the DNA matches it firmly. Clone size, where shown, is once, few, many, or a class for clones that have expanded.

j_call v_call clone_size d_call cdr3_nt cdr3_aa
TRBJ1-5 TRBV7-2 . . TGTGCCAGCAGCGTTGTTGACGCCGGAGGTCAGCCCCAGCATTTT CASSVVDAGGQPQHF
TRBJ1-1 TRBV12-5 . . TGTGCTAGTGGTTTGGAGGTGGGCACTGAAGCTTTCTTT CASGLEVGTEAFF
TRBJ2-7 TRBV5-1 . . TGCGCCAGCAGCTCGACCTTCGGGGTGGCCCAATCCTACGAGCAGTACTTC CASSSTFGVAQSYEQYF
TRBJ1-2 TRBV11-2 . . TGTGCCAGCAGCGGCAGGAACTATGGCTACACCTTC CASSGRNYGYTF
TRBJ2-1 TRBV19 once . TGTGCCAGTAGTCCCCAGGGGGGGAATGAGCAGTTCTTC CASSPQGGNEQFF
TRBJ2-7 TRBV4-1 . . TGCGCCAGCAGCCAGCCCCAGGTTTGGGACGAGCAGTACTTC CASSQPQVWDEQYF
TRBJ2-3 TRBV18 . . TGTGCCAGCTCACCCCTGGCAGGGACCCCCACAGATACGCAGTATTTT CASSPLAGTPTDTQYF
TRBJ2-7 TRBV6-5 . TRBD1 TGTGCCAGCAGTTACGGGACAGGGGTTGAGCAGTACTTC CASSYGTGVEQYF
TRBJ2-1 TRBV9 few TRBD2 TGTGCCAGCAGCTCTAGCGGGTACTACAATGAGCAGTTCTTC CASSSSGYYNEQFF
TRBJ1-1 TRBV2 . . TGTGCCAGCAGTGAGCCAGGGACGAACACTGAAGCTTTCTTT CASSEPGTNTEAFF
TRBJ1-3 TRBV7-9 . . TGTGCCAGCAGCTCATGGACAGCCGGAAACACCATATATTTT CASSSWTAGNTIYF
TRBJ2-7 TRBV27 . TRBD1 TGTGCCAGCAGTCCAGCGGACAGGGGAAAGCAGTACTTC CASSPADRGKQYF
TRBJ1-2 TRBV5-4 few TRBD1 TGTGCCAGCAGCCAGGGACAGGGCACCGATGGCTACACCTTC CASSQGQGTDGYTF
TRBJ2-1 TRBV7-2 few . TGTGCCAGCAGCTTTCTCCACACGGGCTACAATGAGCAGTTCTTC CASSFLHTGYNEQFF
TRBJ2-5 TRBV5-1 . . TGCGCCAGCAGTCTAGGAACAGCTATAGAGACCCAGTACTTC CASSLGTAIETQYF
TRBJ2-5 TRBV7-9 . . TGTGCCAGTGAGACGGGGGAGACCCAGTACTTC CASETGETQYF
TRBJ2-5 TRBV18 . . TGTGCCAGCTCACCCCCATTGGGGGGTGGTGAGACCCAGTACTTC CASSPPLGGGETQYF
TRBJ2-7 TRBV6-1 . . TGTGCCAGCAGTGAACAGGGGGGGCCCTACGAGCAGTACTTC CASSEQGGPYEQYF
TRBJ1-5 TRBV27 . TRBD1 TGTGCCAGCAGATACTCCGGGGACAGGGGGAATCAGCCCCAGCATTTT CASRYSGDRGNQPQHF
TRBJ1-3 TRBV5-5 . . TGTGCCAGCAGCCAAAACACCGGACAGTTCCACTCTGGAAACACCATATATTTT CASSQNTGQFHSGNTIYF
TRBJ1-1 TRBV18 once . TGTGCCAGCTCAGGGGGACGGAGCACTGAAGCTTTCTTT CASSGGRSTEAFF
TRBJ2-1 TRBV30 . . TGTGCCATATTACGGGGTGAGCAGTTCTTC CAILRGEQFF
TRBJ2-7 TRBV5-1 . . TGCGCCAGCAGCTCCATGCGGGGGCCCTCCTACGAGCAGTACTTC CASSSMRGPSYEQYF
TRBJ1-4 TRBV4-1 few . TGCGCCAGCAGCCACCTATCCCTCCGGGGAGGCGTTGAAAAACTGTTTTTT CASSHLSLRGGVEKLFF
TRBJ1-3 TRBV5-4 . . TGTGCCAGCAGCGGCGGGCGGCCTGGAAACACCATATATTTT CASSGGRPGNTIYF
TRBJ1-1 TRBV5-5 . TRBD1 TGTGCCAGCAGCCCGACAGGGGGCCTCACTGAAGCTTTCTTT CASSPTGGLTEAFF
TRBJ1-1 TRBV5-4 . . TGTGCCAGCAGCTTGGCGGGATACACTGAAGCTTTCTTT CASSLAGYTEAFF